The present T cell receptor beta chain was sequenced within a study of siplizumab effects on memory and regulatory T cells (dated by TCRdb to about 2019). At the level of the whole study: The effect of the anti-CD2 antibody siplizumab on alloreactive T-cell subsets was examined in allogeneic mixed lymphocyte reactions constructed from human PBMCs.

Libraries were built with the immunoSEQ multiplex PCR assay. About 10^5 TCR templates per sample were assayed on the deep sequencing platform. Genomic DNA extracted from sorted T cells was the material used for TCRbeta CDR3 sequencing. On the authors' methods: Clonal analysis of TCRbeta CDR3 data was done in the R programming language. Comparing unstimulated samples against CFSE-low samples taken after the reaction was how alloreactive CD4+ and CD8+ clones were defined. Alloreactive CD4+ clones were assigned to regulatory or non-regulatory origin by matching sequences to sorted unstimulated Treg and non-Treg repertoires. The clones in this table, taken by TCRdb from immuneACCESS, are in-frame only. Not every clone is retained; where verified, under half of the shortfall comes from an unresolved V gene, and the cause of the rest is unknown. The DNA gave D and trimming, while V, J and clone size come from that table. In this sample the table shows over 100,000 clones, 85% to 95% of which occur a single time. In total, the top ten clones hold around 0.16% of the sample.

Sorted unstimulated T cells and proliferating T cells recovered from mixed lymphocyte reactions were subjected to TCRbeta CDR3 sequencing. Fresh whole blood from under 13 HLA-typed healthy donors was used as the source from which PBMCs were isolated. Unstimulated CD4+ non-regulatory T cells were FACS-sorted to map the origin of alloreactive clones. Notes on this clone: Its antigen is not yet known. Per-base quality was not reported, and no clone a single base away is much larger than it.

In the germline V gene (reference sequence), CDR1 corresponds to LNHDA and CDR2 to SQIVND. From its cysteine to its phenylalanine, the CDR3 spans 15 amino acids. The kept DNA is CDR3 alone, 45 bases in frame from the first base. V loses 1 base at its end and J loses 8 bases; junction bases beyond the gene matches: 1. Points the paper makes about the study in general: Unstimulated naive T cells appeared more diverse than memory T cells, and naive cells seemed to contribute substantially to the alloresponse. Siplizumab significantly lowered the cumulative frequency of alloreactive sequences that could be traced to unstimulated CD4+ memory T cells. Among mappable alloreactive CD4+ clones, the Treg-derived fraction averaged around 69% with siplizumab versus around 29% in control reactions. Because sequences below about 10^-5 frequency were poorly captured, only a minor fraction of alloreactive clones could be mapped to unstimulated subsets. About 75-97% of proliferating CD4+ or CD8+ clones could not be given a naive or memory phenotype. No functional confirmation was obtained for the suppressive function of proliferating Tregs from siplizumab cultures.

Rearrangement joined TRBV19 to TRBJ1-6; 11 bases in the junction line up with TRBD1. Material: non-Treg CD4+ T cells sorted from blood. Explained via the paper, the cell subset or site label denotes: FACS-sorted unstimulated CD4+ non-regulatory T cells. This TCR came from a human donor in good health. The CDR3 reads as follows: CASSIGDRGYSPLHF. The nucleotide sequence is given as TGTGCCAGTAGTATAGGGGACAGGGGGTATTCACCCCTCCACTTT.